A single sample gave rise to the 27 T cell receptor beta chains below, sequenced in a study of metastatic and nonmetastatic thyroid tumors. Every patient underwent thyroid surgery untreated. TCRdb redid the clone calls on the PCR reads using MiXCR. The profile shows roughly 59,000 clones, 15% to 20% of them singletons. The sample taken for sequencing was blood. These receptors all stem from a male donor with papillary thyroid cancer or a benign thyroid nodule (not recorded which). Some clones in this sample may be carry-over from other donors' samples.

This rearrangement joins TRBV5-4 to TRBJ2-5; 10 bases map to TRBD1. This CDR3 comprises 16 residues. V shed 0 bases, J shed 7 bases, and the junction held 9 bases outside the gene matches. The germline V gene has CDR1 SGHNT and CDR2 YYREEE (reference sequence). In DNA, the CDR3 is TGTGCCAGCAGCTTGGACGAGACAGGGGGCGCAGTGACCCAGTACTTC. This codes for CASSLDETGGAVTQYF.

This clone was observed many times. The V and J genes are TRBV6-1 and TRBJ2-3; maybe TRBD2 (5 bases). V dropped 6 bases and J dropped 8 bases, with 15 bases sitting between them. This CDR3 is 13 amino acids long. Germline V gene lookup returns CDR1 MNHNS and CDR2 SASEGT. CDR3 sequence: CASSPTRVSTQYF. The CDR3 DNA follows: TGTGCCAGCAGCCCCACTAGGGTTAGTACGCAGTATTTT.

This chain connects TRBV4-1 to TRBJ1-2; 7 nucleotides align to TRBD1. CDR1 is MGHRA, CDR2 YSYEKL, per germline. The CDR3 is 16 residues long. V trimming: 2 bases; J trimming: 8 bases; junction bases outside the gene matches: 14. CDR3 sequence: CASSQLPDRVMSGYTF. In DNA, the CDR3 is TGCGCCAGCAGCCAATTGCCCGACAGGGTAATGAGCGGCTACACCTTC.

This clone was observed a handful of times. One end of the junction fails to match germline, which may point to a read error. The V call is TRBV5-1, the J call TRBJ2-2; 10 bases are a match to TRBD2. The germline V gene has CDR1 SGHRS and CDR2 YFSETQ. The CDR3 consists of 19 residues. The DNA for the CDR3 is TGCGCCAGCAGCTTGGCGGTATTAGCGGGGGGTCTCGTCACCGTGGAGCTGTTTTTT. It yields the protein CASSLAVLAGGLVTVELFF.

This clone was recorded at least ten times. The chain has TRBV10-3 and TRBJ2-7; no clear D gene. The germline V and J ends were trimmed by 4 bases and 2 bases, with 12 bases remaining between them. The CDR3 length is 14 residues. Germline loops: CDR1 ENHRY, CDR2 SYGVKD. The CDR3 spells CAISVSGEAYEQYV. The CDR3 DNA reads TGTGCCATCAGTGTATCAGGAGAAGCCTACGAGCAGTACGTC.

This clone was counted between two and nine times. The V gene is TRBV6-2 or TRBV6-3, the J gene TRBJ2-3; D gene uncertain. The CDR3 loop spans 14 amino acids. V was pared by 7 bases and J by 0 bases, with 11 bases between. The germline CDR1 and CDR2 sequences are MNHEY and SVGEGT. CDR3 sequence (DNA): TGTGCCAGCACCGGCGAGTCCAGCACAGATACGCAGTATTTT. Translating gives CASTGESSTDTQYF.

V is TRBV7-6 and J is TRBJ2-3; D is undetermined. V was pared by 1 base and J by 3 bases, with 11 bases between. Per germline, CDR1 SGHVS and CDR2 FNYEAQ. The CDR3 length is 15 residues. CDR3 sequence: CASSLGVVLTDTQYF. CDR3 sequence (DNA): TGTGCCAGCAGCTTAGGAGTCGTGCTGACAGATACGCAGTATTTT. The whole variable domain, remainder taken from reference TRBV7-6 and TRBJ2-3, is GAGVSQSPRYKVTKRGQDVALRCDPISGHVSLYWYRQALGQGPEFLTYFNYEAQQDKSGLPNDRFSAERPEGSISTLTIQRTEQRDSAMYRCASSLGVVLTDTQYFGPGTRLTVL.

This clone came up many times. V usage is TRBV11-2 and J usage is TRBJ2-3; D is possibly TRBD1 or TRBD2 (5 bases each). Trimming shortened V by 5 bases and J by 0 bases, and 9 bases separated the two germline ends. Per the germline V gene, CDR1 is SGHAT and CDR2 is FQNNGV. This CDR3 has 14 residues. The DNA for the CDR3 is TGTGCCAGCAGCACACGGGACAGCACAGATACGCAGTATTTT. Amino acid sequence: CASSTRDSTDTQYF.

Remarks on this clone: The junction and the germline gene differ at one end; a read error may be behind it. The chain links TRBV11-2 to TRBJ2-1; 7 bases match TRBD2. In germline, CDR1 is SGHAT, CDR2 FQNNGV. The CDR3 is made up of 16 amino acids. CDR3 region: CAISLGSGMAKNEQFF. For the CDR3, the DNA is TGTGCCATCAGCTTAGGGAGCGGGATGGCCAAGAATGAGCAGTTCTTC.

This clone was observed at least ten times. The V and J genes are TRBV13 and TRBJ1-1; D is perhaps TRBD1 (6 bases). The CDR3 extends over 13 amino acids. V shed 8 bases and J shed 5 bases, with 15 bases lying between them. CDR1 and CDR2 from the germline V gene are PRHDT and FYEKMQ (reference sequence). This chain's CDR3 is CASSEGGFTEAFF. The CDR3, as DNA: TGTGCCAGCTCTGAAGGGGGTTTTACTGAAGCTTTCTTT.

With respect to this clone: A read error is possible here, since a much larger clone lies one base away. The rearrangement uses TRBV7-6 and TRBJ2-2; D is uncertain. Trimming cost V 2 bases and J 6 bases, with 7 bases left between them. From germline, CDR1 is SGHVS and CDR2 FNYEAQ. The CDR3 length is 13 residues. CDR3 amino acids: CASSLSVPGELFF. The DNA for the CDR3 is TGTGCCAGCAGCTTATCGGTGCCCGGGGAGCTGTTTTTT.

With regard to this clone: A much larger clone is a single base away; this may be a read error. Different DNA sequences within this sample yield the same CDR3. The chain uses TRBV5-6 and TRBJ2-3; no clear D gene. This CDR3 has 11 residues. The germline V gene encodes CDR1 SGHDT and CDR2 YYEEEE. V was cut by 3 bases and J by 6 bases, with 5 bases left in between. The CDR3 region has the DNA TGTGCCAGCAGCTACGTTGATACGCAGTATTTT. Residues: CASSYVDTQYF.

A word on this clone: One base away lies a much larger clone, so this may be a sequencing read error. The gene calls are TRBV20-1 and TRBJ2-3; a weak D match, TRBD2 (5 bases). The CDR3 extends over 17 amino acids. CDR1 and CDR2 (germline): DFQATT, SNEGSKA (reference sequence). The ends were cut back, 0 bases at V and 4 bases at J, with 20 bases in the middle. CDR3 sequence (DNA): TGCAGTGCTAGAGATCATATAGCGCCGAGCCGGGCAGATACGCAGTATTTT. Its protein product is CSARDHIAPSRADTQYF.

This clone was seen ten or more times. The chain has TRBV11-1 and TRBJ2-2; 14 positions agree with TRBD2. The V gene end was trimmed by 3 bases and the J gene end by 5 bases; junction bases not matched to a gene: 8. The CDR3 sequence is 18 residues long. Germline CDR1 reads SGHAT; CDR2 reads FQDESV (reference sequence). The CDR3: CASSFSSGLAGGTGELFF. The DNA of the CDR3 is TGTGCCAGCAGCTTCTCTTCAGGACTAGCGGGGGGAACCGGGGAGCTGTTTTTT.

A note on this clone: This may stem from a read error, because a much larger clone lies one nucleotide away. The chain carries TRBV9 and TRBJ2-1; D is uncertain. The germline CDR1 and CDR2 sequences are SGDLS and YYNGEE. With 5 bases removed from V and 1 base from J, the gap between germline ends came to 10 bases. The CDR3 totals 14 residues. The CDR3 region has the DNA TGTGCCAGCAGAGTGCGCGATTCCTACAATGAGCAGTTCTTC. It encodes CASRVRDSYNEQFF.

This clone was seen repeatedly, ten times or more. This chain links TRBV7-8 with TRBJ2-7; D gene uncertain. Trimming took 4 bases from V and 6 from J, leaving 16 bases between them. This CDR3 is built from 14 residues. The germline CDR1 and CDR2 sequences are SGHVS and FQNEAQ. The CDR3 sequence: CASSSRKRPAEQYV. The DNA for the CDR3 is TGTGCCAGCAGCTCCCGGAAGCGTCCTGCCGAGCAGTACGTC.

This clone was found many times. This chain joins TRBV27 and TRBJ1-6; D is unresolved. The CDR3 consists of 15 residues. Germline CDR1 reads MNHEY; CDR2 reads SMNVEV (reference sequence). Trimming pared 0 bases from V and 4 bases from J, leaving 7 bases between. In DNA, the CDR3 is TGTGCCAGCAGTTTATCGCCAAATTATAATTCACCCCTCCACTTT. Translation gives CASSLSPNYNSPLHF.

This clone was detected ten times or more. V and J are TRBV30 and TRBJ2-5; D perhaps matches TRBD1 (5 bases). V was cut by 4 bases and J by 1 base, with 16 bases left in between. The CDR3 totals 15 residues. Per the germline V gene, CDR1 is GTSNPN and CDR2 is SVGIG (reference sequence). The CDR3 sequence: CAWILFGAGQETQYF. The CDR3 DNA reads TGTGCCTGGATCTTATTTGGGGCAGGCCAAGAGACCCAGTACTTC.

The chain joins TRBV28 to TRBJ2-7; 7 bases map to TRBD1. The CDR3 loop spans 14 amino acids. Germline CDR1 reads MDHEN; CDR2 reads SYDVKM. J lost 6 bases, V lost 10 bases, and 15 bases had no gene match. CDR3 amino acids: CATDPGQVVFEQYF. The CDR3 bases are TGTGCCACTGACCCTGGACAGGTGGTTTTCGAGCAGTACTTC.

This clone came up once. The rearrangement uses TRBV7-8 and TRBJ2-4; 7 nucleotides agree with TRBD2. Germline values: CDR1 SGHVS, CDR2 FQNEAQ. V lost 5 bases and J lost 0; bases outside the gene matches: 16. This CDR3 contains 19 residues. CDR3 nucleotide sequence: TGTGCCAGCAGCCTGAGACTAGCTGTAGGGATGCTAGCCAAAAACATTCAGTACTTC. Its protein product is CASSLRLAVGMLAKNIQYF.

This clone showed up many times. J is TRBJ2-2 and V is TRBV7-8, with 10 nucleotides matching TRBD2. CDR1 is SGHVS and CDR2 is FQNEAQ in the germline V gene. This CDR3 comprises 19 residues. Trimming removed 5 bases from V and 0 bases from J; junction bases left unmatched: 12. The CDR3 DNA reads TGTGCCAGCAGCCTATACCGACAACTAGCGGGGACGAACACCGGGGAGCTGTTTTTT. The encoded protein is CASSLYRQLAGTNTGELFF. The variable domain in full, with the rest retrieved from reference TRBV7-8 and TRBJ2-2, is GAGVSQSPRYKVAKRGQDVALRCDPISGHVSLFWYQQALGQGPEFLTYFQNEAQLDKSGLPSDRFFAERPEGSVSTLKIQRTQQEDSAVYLCASSLYRQLAGTNTGELFFGEGSRLTVL.

This clone was detected ten times or more. This rearrangement joins TRBV9 to TRBJ2-1; possibly TRBD2 for D (5 bases). Trimming took off 5 bases at V and 6 bases at J, with 12 bases between the two ends. Germline CDR1 SGDLS, CDR2 YYNGEE. The CDR3 spans 13 residues. CDR3 in amino acids: CASRSGSGNEQFF. CDR3 coding DNA: TGTGCCAGCAGAAGTGGGAGCGGCAATGAGCAGTTCTTC.

Many counts were recorded for this clone. Additional DNA sequences in this sample encode the identical CDR3. This chain links TRBV5-6 with TRBJ2-7; 8 bases line up with TRBD1. J gave up 2 bases and V 5 bases, and 6 bases lay outside the gene matches. Germline V CDR1 and CDR2: SGHDT, YYEEEE. The CDR3 is made up of 14 amino acids. CDR3 sequence: CASSTGTGAYEQYF. CDR3 sequence (DNA): TGTGCCAGCAGTACCGGGACAGGAGCCTACGAGCAGTACTTC.

This clone has only a few counts. The chain couples TRBV6-1 to TRBJ2-3, with 14 bases lining up with TRBD2. The CDR3 contains 16 residues. The V and J ends lost 8 bases and 5 bases, in that order; junction bases with no gene match: 9. In germline, CDR1 is MNHNS, CDR2 SASEGT. In DNA form, the CDR3 reads TGTGCCAGCGGTATGACTAGCGGGGGGGAGAGAGATACGCAGTATTTT. This sequence encodes CASGMTSGGERDTQYF.

This clone was detected ten times or more. The genes are TRBV27 and TRBJ1-1; 8 bases align to TRBD1. The V and J ends lost 3 bases and 4 bases, in that order; junction bases with no gene match: 7. The CDR3 has 15 amino acids. Germline loops: CDR1 MNHEY, CDR2 SMNVEV (reference sequence). The CDR3 sequence is CASSFGQGGGTEAFF. CDR3 DNA: TGTGCCAGCAGTTTCGGACAGGGCGGGGGCACTGAAGCTTTCTTT.

A word on this clone: Mismatch with germline at one junction end may stem from a read error. This chain joins TRBV24-1 and TRBJ2-1, with 8 bases that match TRBD1. CDR3 size: 12 residues. The V gene's germline CDR1 is KGHDR and CDR2 SFDVKD. CDR3 sequence: CATSVAQGDRLF. CDR3 DNA sequence: TGTGCCACCAGTGTTGCACAGGGGGATCGGTTATTC.

This clone was detected many times. The chain combines TRBV20-1 with TRBJ2-7; the match to TRBD2 covers 8 bases. Germline V lookup: CDR1 DFQATT, CDR2 SNEGSKA (reference sequence). CDR3 length equals 15 residues. V was pared by 0 bases and J by 0 bases, with 4 bases of the junction left unmatched. CDR3 nucleotides: TGCAGTGCTAGAGATTTTAGCGGGGACTCCTACGAGCAGTACTTC. Amino acid sequence: CSARDFSGDSYEQYF.